Listed below are T cell receptor beta chains from one sample, sequenced in a study of T cells in Graves' hyperthyroidism and ophthalmopathy. TCRdb re-derived calls from the multiplex PCR reads in MiXCR, one entry per CDR3 protein. The data hold 330,000 or so distinct CDR3 sequences, with 15% to 20% observed a single time. The specimen sequenced was blood. All receptors come from a man aged 45-65 years with Graves' ophthalmopathy. Both conserved end residues are part of each CDR3. D genes are given only for firm matches. A row's size may be missing; if present it is once, few, many or a size class.

v_gene: TRBV3-1; abundance: many; d_gene: .; j_gene: TRBJ1-5; CDR3aa: CASSLGADQPQHF; CDR3nt: TGTGCCAGCAGCTTAGGGGCAGATCAGCCCCAGCATTTT
v_gene: TRBV20-1; abundance: .; d_gene: TRBD1; j_gene: TRBJ1-3; CDR3aa: CSAQGDAGNTIYF; CDR3nt: TGCAGTGCCCAGGGGGATGCTGGAAACACCATATATTTT
v_gene: TRBV20-1; abundance: .; d_gene: .; j_gene: TRBJ2-5; CDR3aa: CSARDPLGGSQETQYF; CDR3nt: TGCAGTGCTAGAGACCCCCTCGGGGGCTCGCAAGAGACCCAGTACTTC
v_gene: TRBV7-9; abundance: many; d_gene: .; j_gene: TRBJ1-1; CDR3aa: CASSTLVWGGSTEAFF; CDR3nt: TGTGCCAGCAGCACCCTTGTGTGGGGAGGCAGCACTGAAGCTTTCTTT
v_gene: TRBV6-9; abundance: .; d_gene: .; j_gene: TRBJ2-7; CDR3aa: CASSYRLDNYEQYF; CDR3nt: TGTGCCAGCAGTTACCGGCTAGATAATTACGAGCAGTACTTC
v_gene: TRBV13; abundance: few; d_gene: .; j_gene: TRBJ2-7; CDR3aa: CASSWLNARGSYEQYF; CDR3nt: TGTGCCAGCAGCTGGTTGAACGCCCGGGGTTCCTACGAGCAGTACTTC
v_gene: TRBV19; abundance: few; d_gene: TRBD1; j_gene: TRBJ2-2; CDR3aa: CASSSRDRGRGTGELFF; CDR3nt: TGTGCCAGTAGTTCAAGAGACAGGGGCCGAGGCACCGGGGAGCTGTTTTTT
v_gene: TRBV7-8; abundance: few; d_gene: .; j_gene: TRBJ1-5; CDR3aa: CASSLGRSRGGRDQPQHF; CDR3nt: TGTGCCAGCAGCTTAGGACGGAGTCGGGGCGGTAGAGATCAGCCCCAGCATTTT
v_gene: TRBV28; abundance: .; d_gene: .; j_gene: TRBJ2-2; CDR3aa: CASSLAQINTGELFF; CDR3nt: TGTGCCAGCAGTTTGGCACAGATCAACACCGGGGAGCTGTTTTTT
v_gene: TRBV29-1; abundance: .; d_gene: .; j_gene: TRBJ1-5; CDR3aa: CSVEDPRDGHQPQHF; CDR3nt: TGCAGCGTTGAAGACCCCCGGGACGGCCATCAGCCCCAGCATTTT
v_gene: TRBV19; abundance: .; d_gene: TRBD2; j_gene: TRBJ2-1; CDR3aa: CASSIVSGREHEQFF; CDR3nt: TGTGCCAGTAGTATAGTTAGCGGGAGGGAACATGAGCAGTTCTTC
v_gene: TRBV28; abundance: .; d_gene: .; j_gene: TRBJ1-4; CDR3aa: CASSLDRDGQEKLFF; CDR3nt: TGTGCCAGCAGTTTAGACCGGGACGGCCAGGAAAAACTGTTTTTT
v_gene: TRBV20-1; abundance: few; d_gene: .; j_gene: TRBJ2-2; CDR3aa: CSARSGHNTGELFF; CDR3nt: TGCAGTGCTAGATCTGGACATAACACCGGGGAGCTGTTTTTT
v_gene: TRBV28; abundance: .; d_gene: TRBD2; j_gene: TRBJ2-1; CDR3aa: CASRPGGNPYNEQFF; CDR3nt: TGTGCCAGCAGGCCGGGGGGAAACCCCTACAATGAGCAGTTCTTC
v_gene: TRBV3-1; abundance: many; d_gene: .; j_gene: TRBJ2-7; CDR3aa: CASSQASQGFYEQYF; CDR3nt: TGTGCCAGCAGCCAAGCATCTCAGGGGTTCTACGAGCAGTACTTC
v_gene: TRBV20-1; abundance: many; d_gene: .; j_gene: TRBJ1-1; CDR3aa: CSARKGTGTYTEAFF; CDR3nt: TGCAGTGCTAGAAAAGGCACAGGGACGTACACTGAAGCTTTCTTT
v_gene: TRBV7-9; abundance: many; d_gene: .; j_gene: TRBJ2-5; CDR3aa: CASSVPQETQYF; CDR3nt: TGTGCCAGCAGCGTCCCCCAAGAGACCCAGTACTTC
v_gene: TRBV5-1; abundance: few; d_gene: .; j_gene: TRBJ2-3; CDR3aa: CASSLSTKTAGAQYF; CDR3nt: TGCGCCAGCAGCTTATCGACTAAAACCGCAGGGGCGCAGTATTTT
v_gene: TRBV9; abundance: few; d_gene: TRBD2; j_gene: TRBJ2-3; CDR3aa: CASSSNWVNSGRDTDTQYF; CDR3nt: TGTGCCAGCAGCTCCAACTGGGTGAATAGCGGGAGGGACACAGATACGCAGTATTTT
v_gene: TRBV28; abundance: many; d_gene: TRBD2; j_gene: TRBJ2-3; CDR3aa: CASGTSGLASTDTQYF; CDR3nt: TGTGCCAGCGGGACTAGCGGGCTAGCTAGCACAGATACGCAGTATTTT
v_gene: TRBV20-1; abundance: few; d_gene: TRBD2; j_gene: TRBJ2-1; CDR3aa: CSAFGLAGVHEQFF; CDR3nt: TGCAGCGCATTCGGGCTAGCGGGAGTCCATGAGCAGTTCTTC
v_gene: TRBV28; abundance: .; d_gene: TRBD1; j_gene: TRBJ1-5; CDR3aa: CASSVGDSPIGNQPQHF; CDR3nt: TGTGCCAGCAGCGTAGGGGACAGCCCCATTGGCAATCAGCCCCAGCATTTT
v_gene: TRBV9; abundance: .; d_gene: .; j_gene: TRBJ2-2; CDR3aa: CASSVPRGRPMNTGELFF; CDR3nt: TGTGCCAGCAGCGTTCCTAGAGGGAGGCCAATGAACACCGGGGAGCTGTTTTTT